This T cell receptor (beta chain) comes out of a study of T cells in localized non-small cell lung cancer. Findings of the study overall: In uninvolved adjacent lung, T cell clonality reached its highest value, exceeding tumor.

As concerns this clone: Its cognate antigen is unknown.

Sequencing was performed with immunoSEQ multiplex PCR; in TCRdb, only in-frame clones are kept and a portion is missing. The profile shows approximately 31,000 clones, about 89% of them singletons. The CDR3 length is 16 residues. CDR1 and CDR2 from the germline V gene are MNHEY and SMNVEV (reference sequence). J lost 6 bases, V lost 0 bases, and 1 base had no gene match. Sample: peripheral blood, taken before any cancer treatment. This chain links TRBV27 with TRBJ2-1; 14 nucleotides agree with TRBD2. The receptor was isolated from a female donor of 60 years or more with stage I lung adenocarcinoma. This chain's CDR3 is CASSLSGTSGSNEQFF. In nucleotides, the CDR3 is TGTGCCAGCAGTTTATCCGGGACTAGCGGGAGCAATGAGCAGTTCTTC.